These T cell receptor beta chains were read from a single sample in a study of shared clonotypes between healthy human individuals. Using immunoSEQ multiplex PCR, the repertoire was profiled, and TCRdb retains in-frame clones only, with some absent. This table holds approximately 530,000 clones, about 96% found once. Input material: naive CD4+ T cells sorted from blood. These receptor sequences come from a young woman in good health. CDR3s include the opening cysteine and the closing phenylalanine or tryptophan. D genes are given only for firm matches. Expanded clones are given a class, and other clones once, few, many or no size at all.

size	V	J	D	CDR3	DNA
-	TRBV9	TRBJ2-1	TRBD2	CASSVAWEGYNEQFF	TGTGCCAGCAGCGTAGCGTGGGAGGGGTACAATGAGCAGTTCTTC
-	TRBV27	TRBJ1-2	-	CASRGALYGYTF	TGTGCCAGCAGGGGGGCCCTCTATGGCTACACCTTC
-	TRBV6-5	TRBJ1-2	-	CASSYNAREYYGYTF	TGTGCCAGCAGTTACAATGCCAGGGAATACTATGGCTACACCTTC
-	TRBV6-6	TRBJ1-5	-	CASSYSMGAGGPQHF	TGTGCCAGCAGTTACTCGATGGGGGCGGGAGGGCCCCAGCATTTT
few	TRBV29-1	TRBJ1-1	-	CSVTRETEAFF	TGCAGCGTTACCAGGGAAACTGAAGCTTTCTTT
-	TRBV6-5	TRBJ2-7	-	CASSYSGPGAGYEQYF	TGTGCCAGCAGTTACAGCGGTCCGGGAGCGGGCTACGAGCAGTACTTC
-	TRBV28	TRBJ1-1	-	CASRLNTEAFF	TGTGCCAGCAGACTGAACACTGAAGCTTTCTTT
-	TRBV5-1	TRBJ2-1	TRBD2	CASTPEGSGEQFF	TGCGCCAGCACCCCGGAGGGTAGCGGGGAGCAGTTCTTC
-	TRBV27	TRBJ2-2	TRBD1	CASSKRRDRGMDTGELFF	TGTGCCAGCAGCAAACGCCGGGACAGGGGGATGGACACCGGGGAGCTGTTTTTT
once	TRBV28	TRBJ1-4	-	CASAGTNEKLFF	TGTGCCAGCGCAGGAACTAATGAAAAACTGTTTTTT
-	TRBV27	TRBJ1-5	TRBD1	CASSPSVQGAVNQPQHF	TGTGCCAGCAGTCCATCGGTCCAGGGGGCTGTGAATCAGCCCCAGCATTTT
once	TRBV14	TRBJ2-7	TRBD1	CASSPGTQGTAFSYEQYF	TGTGCCAGCAGCCCCGGTACTCAAGGGACAGCATTTTCCTACGAGCAGTACTTC
-	TRBV10-3	TRBJ2-7	-	CAITGPGYEQYF	TGTGCCATCACCGGACCAGGCTACGAGCAGTACTTC
-	TRBV27	TRBJ2-3	TRBD2	CASSLWEPRGLYTDTQYF	TGTGCCAGCAGTTTATGGGAGCCAAGGGGACTATACACAGATACGCAGTATTTT
-	TRBV11-2	TRBJ2-7	-	CASTLIGGGQIYEQYF	TGTGCCAGCACCCTGATCGGGGGAGGCCAAATATACGAGCAGTACTTC
-	TRBV5-1	TRBJ2-7	-	CASSEIPGEQYF	TGCGCCAGCAGCGAGATCCCCGGCGAGCAGTACTTC
once	TRBV5-5	TRBJ1-2	-	CASSSTANYGYTF	TGTGCCAGCAGCTCGACGGCTAACTATGGCTACACCTTC
-	TRBV18	TRBJ2-1	-	CASSLADYNEQFF	TGTGCCAGCTCACTAGCGGATTACAATGAGCAGTTCTTC
-	TRBV9	TRBJ1-3	-	CASSVGTDSGNTIYF	TGTGCCAGCAGCGTAGGAACAGACTCTGGAAACACCATATATTTT
-	TRBV5-4	TRBJ1-2	TRBD1	CASSSRQGREHGYTF	TGTGCCAGCAGCTCGCGACAGGGTCGGGAGCATGGCTACACCTTC
-	TRBV19	TRBJ2-4	TRBD1	CASEARGQGKNIQYF	TGTGCCAGCGAAGCCCGGGGACAGGGTAAAAACATTCAGTACTTC
-	TRBV6-6	TRBJ2-7	-	CASSYLYEQYF	TGTGCCAGCAGTTACCTATACGAGCAGTACTTC
-	TRBV21-1	TRBJ2-7	-	CASSVEWRGEQYF	TGTGCCAGCAGCGTAGAATGGAGGGGCGAGCAGTACTTC
once	TRBV25-1	TRBJ1-1	TRBD1	CASRSTGGTEAFF	TGTGCCAGCAGGTCGACAGGGGGAACTGAAGCTTTCTTT
-	TRBV2	TRBJ2-2	-	CASRAGTLATGELFF	TGTGCCAGCAGGGCCGGGACCCTGGCTACCGGGGAGCTGTTTTTT
-	TRBV28	TRBJ2-3	-	CASSSRTARDTQYF	TGTGCCAGCAGTTCCCGGACGGCCCGGGATACGCAGTATTTT
once	TRBV5-1	TRBJ2-5	-	CASSFYGGETQYF	TGCGCCAGCAGCTTCTACGGGGGTGAGACCCAGTACTTC
-	TRBV15	TRBJ2-2	TRBD2	CATSSGLAGLWEELFF	TGTGCCACCAGCAGTGGACTAGCGGGTCTCTGGGAGGAGCTGTTTTTT
-	TRBV28	TRBJ2-1	-	CASSLRAAGGHEQFF	TGTGCCAGCAGTTTAAGGGCGGCAGGGGGGCATGAGCAGTTCTTC
-	TRBV18	TRBJ2-1	TRBD2	CASSPQREGNNEQFF	TGTGCCAGCTCACCACAGCGGGAGGGCAACAATGAGCAGTTCTTC
-	TRBV10-2	TRBJ2-7	TRBD2	CASTLAGAYEQYF	TGCGCCAGCACATTAGCGGGAGCCTACGAGCAGTACTTC
-	TRBV28	TRBJ2-3	-	CASSSLLADTQYF	TGTGCCAGCAGTTCCTTACTCGCAGATACGCAGTATTTT
-	TRBV18	TRBJ2-7	TRBD2	CASSPELAGYEQYF	TGTGCCAGCTCACCAGAACTAGCGGGTTACGAGCAGTACTTC
-	TRBV28	TRBJ2-7	-	CASSLPASYEQYF	TGTGCCAGCAGCTTACCAGCCTCCTACGAGCAGTACTTC
-	TRBV5-4	TRBJ2-1	TRBD2	CASSFRTSGDNNEQFF	TGTGCCAGCAGCTTTAGGACTAGCGGGGATAACAATGAGCAGTTCTTC
-	TRBV7-2	TRBJ1-4	-	CASSLSSGHLVATNEKLFF	TGTGCCAGCAGCTTAAGTTCCGGGCACCTAGTTGCAACTAATGAAAAACTGTTTTTT
-	TRBV28	TRBJ2-2	-	CASSLGLPTGELFF	TGTGCCAGCAGTTTAGGGCTCCCCACCGGGGAGCTGTTTTTT
few	TRBV27	TRBJ2-4	-	CASSTILAKNIQYF	TGTGCCAGCAGCACGATACTAGCCAAAAACATTCAGTACTTC
-	TRBV20-1	TRBJ2-7	-	CSARGNYEQYF	TGCAGTGCTAGAGGGAACTACGAGCAGTACTTC
-	TRBV7-9	TRBJ1-4	-	CASSFVFQKLFF	TGTGCCAGCAGCTTCGTCTTCCAAAAACTGTTTTTT
-	TRBV9	TRBJ2-7	TRBD2	CGNSSVVGLAGGSSYEQYF	TGTGGCAACAGCAGCGTAGTGGGACTAGCGGGAGGGTCGTCCTACGAGCAGTACTTC
-	TRBV5-1	TRBJ2-3	TRBD2	CASSLAGGPEDTQYF	TGCGCCAGCAGCTTAGCGGGAGGGCCGGAAGATACGCAGTATTTT
-	TRBV7-9	TRBJ1-6	-	CASSLGLGQTNSPLHF	TGTGCCAGCAGCTTAGGACTTGGACAGACTAATTCACCCCTCCACTTT
-	TRBV7-8	TRBJ2-7	TRBD2	CASTPGRAVEGEQYF	TGTGCCAGCACCCCCGGGAGGGCAGTCGAGGGCGAGCAGTACTTC
-	TRBV9	TRBJ2-5	-	CASSTRPGDQETQYF	TGTGCCAGCAGCACCCGACCAGGGGATCAAGAGACCCAGTACTTC
-	TRBV9	TRBJ2-5	-	CASSVVEGETQYF	TGTGCCAGCAGCGTAGTTGAAGGGGAGACCCAGTACTTC
-	TRBV25-1	TRBJ2-6	-	CASSPHHSGANVLTF	TGTGCCAGCAGTCCACACCACTCTGGGGCCAACGTCCTGACTTTC
once	TRBV28	TRBJ1-2	-	CATGTPSRVYGYTF	TGTGCCACCGGGACGCCCTCTAGGGTCTATGGCTACACCTTC
-	TRBV28	TRBJ2-7	-	CATSLGGSGLYEQYF	TGTGCCACCTCCCTGGGGGGTAGCGGACTCTACGAGCAGTACTTC
-	TRBV28	TRBJ2-3	-	CASSLWVNTGSTDTQYF	TGTGCCAGCAGTTTATGGGTAAATACAGGGTCCACAGATACGCAGTATTTT
once	TRBV6-1	TRBJ2-7	-	CASSVVATYEQYF	TGTGCCAGCAGTGTAGTAGCCACCTACGAGCAGTACTTC